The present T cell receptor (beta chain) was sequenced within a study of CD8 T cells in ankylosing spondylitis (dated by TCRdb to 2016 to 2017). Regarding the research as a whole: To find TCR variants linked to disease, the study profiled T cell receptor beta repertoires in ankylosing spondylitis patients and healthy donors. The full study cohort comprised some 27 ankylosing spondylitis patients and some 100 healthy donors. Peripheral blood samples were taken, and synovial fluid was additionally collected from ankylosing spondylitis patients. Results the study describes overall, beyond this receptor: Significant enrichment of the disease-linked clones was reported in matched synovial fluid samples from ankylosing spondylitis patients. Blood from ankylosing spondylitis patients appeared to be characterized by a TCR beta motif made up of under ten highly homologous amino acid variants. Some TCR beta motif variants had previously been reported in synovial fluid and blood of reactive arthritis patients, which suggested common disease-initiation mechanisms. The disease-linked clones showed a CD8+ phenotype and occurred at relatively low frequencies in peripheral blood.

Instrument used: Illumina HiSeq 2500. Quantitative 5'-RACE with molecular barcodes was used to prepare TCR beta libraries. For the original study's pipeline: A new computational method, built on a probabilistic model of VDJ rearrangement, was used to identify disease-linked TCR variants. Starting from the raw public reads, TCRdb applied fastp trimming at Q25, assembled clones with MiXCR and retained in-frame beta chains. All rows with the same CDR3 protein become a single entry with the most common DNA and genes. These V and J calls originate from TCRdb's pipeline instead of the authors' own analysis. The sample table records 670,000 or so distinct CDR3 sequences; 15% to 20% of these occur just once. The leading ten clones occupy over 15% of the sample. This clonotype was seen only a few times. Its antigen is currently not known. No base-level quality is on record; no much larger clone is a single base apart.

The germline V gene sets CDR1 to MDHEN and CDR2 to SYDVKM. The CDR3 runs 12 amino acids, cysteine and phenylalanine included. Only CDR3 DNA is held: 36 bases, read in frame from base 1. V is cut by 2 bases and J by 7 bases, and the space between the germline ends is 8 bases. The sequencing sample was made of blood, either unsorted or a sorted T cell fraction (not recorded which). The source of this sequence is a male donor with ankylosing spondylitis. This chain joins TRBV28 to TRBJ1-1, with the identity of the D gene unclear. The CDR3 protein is CASSLIRGEAFF. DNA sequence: TGTGCCAGCAGTTTAATTCGCGGTGAAGCTTTCTTT.